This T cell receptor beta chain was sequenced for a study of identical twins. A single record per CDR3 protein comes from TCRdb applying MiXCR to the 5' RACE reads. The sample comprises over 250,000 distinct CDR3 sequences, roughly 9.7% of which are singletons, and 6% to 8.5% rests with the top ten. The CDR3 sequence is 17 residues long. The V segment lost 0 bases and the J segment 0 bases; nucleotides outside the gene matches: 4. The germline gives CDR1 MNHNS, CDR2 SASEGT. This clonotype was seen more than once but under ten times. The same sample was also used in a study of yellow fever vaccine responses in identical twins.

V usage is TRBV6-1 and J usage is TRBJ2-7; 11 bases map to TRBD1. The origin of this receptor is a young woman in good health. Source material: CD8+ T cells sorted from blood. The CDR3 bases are TGTGCCAGCAGTGAAGCGCTAGGGACAGGGGGCTCCTACGAGCAGTACTTC. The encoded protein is CASSEALGTGGSYEQYF.